The next 19 T cell receptor beta chains were all read from a single sample in a study of blood T cell repertoires in COVID-19 (dated by TCRdb to the early 2020s). Library method: the immunoSEQ multiplex PCR assay. The table was pulled from immuneACCESS by TCRdb, which kept in-frame rearrangements only. Such tables lose some clones; where checked, under half of the loss comes from unresolved V genes, and the rest has no known cause. In this sample the table shows about 89,000 clones, roughly 96% of which occur a single time. The ten largest clones add up to more than 4% of the sample. Sequencing was carried out using peripheral blood. These receptors came from a human donor with active COVID-19. The donor label of this sample is uncertain.

The V gene is TRBV29-1, the J gene TRBJ1-2; 10 bases agree with TRBD1. The CDR3 spans 13 residues. Germline assignment: CDR1 SQVTM and CDR2 ANQGSEA. V lost 4 bases, J lost 8 bases, and 7 bases stayed unmatched. This CDR3 reads CSVATGTGVGYTF. DNA of the CDR3: TGCAGCGTTGCGACCGGGACAGGGGTCGGCTACACCTTC.

The chain uses TRBV29-1 and TRBJ2-5; TRBD2 matches 7 bases. V lost 5 bases and J lost 4; bases outside the gene matches: 7. CDR1 is SQVTM and CDR2 is ANQGSEA in the germline V gene. The CDR3 totals 13 residues. CDR3 nucleotide sequence: TGCAGCGTTACCGGACTAGTTGGAGAGACCCAGTACTTC. This codes for CSVTGLVGETQYF.

This chain connects TRBV5-4 to TRBJ1-2; 7 nucleotides agree with TRBD1. Germline CDR1 is SGHNT and CDR2 is YYREEE (reference sequence). V lost 3 bases and J lost 7; bases outside the gene matches: 12. The CDR3 consists of 15 residues. In nucleotides, the CDR3 is TGTGCCAGCAGCTCACCCCGGGACAGAGACCCTGGCTACACCTTC. It translates to CASSSPRDRDPGYTF. The full variable domain, with the rest looked up from reference TRBV5-4 and TRBJ1-2, is ETGVTQSPTHLIKTRGQQVTLRCSSQSGHNTVSWYQQALGQGPQFIFQYYREEENGRGNFPPRFSGLQFPNYSSELNVNALELDDSALYLCASSSPRDRDPGYTFGSGTRLTVV.

CDR3 in amino acids: CASRFTGGAAGELFF. The DNA for the CDR3 is TGTGCCAGCAGATTTACAGGGGGCGCCGCCGGGGAGCTGTTTTTT. J is TRBJ2-2 and V is TRBV7-9; TRBD1 matches 9 bases. After removal of 6 bases from V and 6 bases from J, the junction contained 8 bases not matched to a gene. This CDR3 is built from 15 residues. Germline CDR1 and CDR2: SEHNR and FQNEAQ (reference sequence).

The chain couples TRBV28 to TRBJ2-7, with D possibly matching TRBD1 (6 bases). Germline V gives CDR1 MDHEN, CDR2 SYDVKM. V was pared by 5 bases and J by 6 bases, with 14 bases between. The CDR3 is 13 amino acids. The chain's CDR3 is CASSDGQGREQYF. The CDR3 DNA is TGTGCCAGCAGTGACGGTCAGGGGCGCGAGCAGTACTTC.

V and J are TRBV5-1 and TRBJ1-1, with 7 bases lining up with TRBD1. The CDR3 length is 12 residues. V trimming: 1 base; J trimming: 10 bases; junction bases outside the gene matches: 4. Germline V CDR1 and CDR2: SGHRS, YFSETQ. The CDR3 loop is CASSLQGEVAFF. The DNA of the CDR3 is TGCGCCAGCAGCTTGCAGGGGGAAGTAGCTTTCTTT.

The genes are TRBV24-1 and TRBJ2-3; 10 bases agree with TRBD2. Germline CDR1 KGHDR, CDR2 SFDVKD. The CDR3 runs 17 residues. The ends lost 4 bases at V and 6 bases at J; junction bases unmatched: 12. The CDR3 DNA is TGTGCCACCAGTGACTCAGGACTAGCGGCGGGGTGGGATACGCAGTATTTT. Translating it yields CATSDSGLAAGWDTQYF.

V gene TRBV18 combines with J gene TRBJ1-3; D not certain. V lost 2 bases and J 0 bases, leaving 8 bases between the germline ends. CDR3 length: 15 amino acids. The V gene's germline CDR1 is KGHSH and CDR2 LQKENI. The DNA of the CDR3 is TGTGCCAGCTCACCAGTTCCCGGCTCTGGAAACACCATATATTTT. Protein sequence: CASSPVPGSGNTIYF.

The chain joins TRBV9 to TRBJ2-1; no definite D call. Germline values: CDR1 SGDLS, CDR2 YYNGEE. Trimming took 0 bases from V and 14 from J, leaving 15 bases between them. This CDR3 is built from 13 residues. The CDR3 DNA reads as TGTGCCAGCAGCGTAGAAGAGGATACGAGCGAGTTCTTC. Protein sequence: CASSVEEDTSEFF.

V is TRBV10-3 and J is TRBJ1-1, with 7 bases identical to TRBD1. Germline V gene data show CDR1 as ENHRY and CDR2 as SYGVKD. Trimming took 6 bases from V and 7 from J; bases not matched to a gene: 11. This CDR3 is built from 14 residues. The CDR3 DNA follows: TGTGCCATCAGGGAGACAGGGTTTGCAAATGAAGCTTTCTTT. The encoded protein is CAIRETGFANEAFF.

The rearrangement joins TRBV19 to TRBJ1-4; D perhaps matches TRBD1 (6 bases). Germline V gene data show CDR1 as LNHDA and CDR2 as SQIVND (reference sequence). This CDR3 has 14 residues. V was shortened by 6 bases and J by 0 bases, with 8 bases between the two germline ends. DNA for the CDR3: TGTGCCAGTAGGGCAGGGGCAACTAATGAAAAACTGTTTTTT. It specifies CASRAGATNEKLFF.

The genes are TRBV28 and TRBJ2-7; D gene uncertain. The CDR3 has 11 residues. Per the germline V gene, CDR1 is MDHEN and CDR2 is SYDVKM. The ends were cut back, 7 bases at V and 4 bases at J, with 8 bases in the middle. The CDR3 region has the DNA TGTGCCAGCACCAACACGTACGAGCAGTACTTC. Translated: CASTNTYEQYF.

This sequence joins TRBV6-2 or TRBV6-3 and TRBJ2-3; 7 nucleotides match TRBD2. From germline, CDR1 is MNHEY and CDR2 SVGEGT. V lost 7 bases to trimming and J lost 8 bases; unmatched junction nucleotides: 12. The CDR3 loop spans 14 amino acids. The CDR3 DNA follows: TGTGCCAGCACCCCTTCAGGGAGGGAAGGTACGCAGTATTTT. Encoded protein: CASTPSGREGTQYF.

V gene TRBV25-1 combines with J gene TRBJ2-7; 9 bases fit TRBD1. Germline CDR1 reads MGHDK; CDR2 reads SYGVNS. With V trimmed by 0 bases and J by 2 bases, 2 bases remained unmatched. CDR3 size: 15 residues. CDR3 sequence reads: CASSEYRDRAYEQYF. The CDR3 DNA is TGTGCCAGCAGTGAATACCGGGACAGGGCCTACGAGCAGTACTTC.

The chain couples TRBV6-5 to TRBJ2-1, with TRBD1 matching 7 bases. The CDR3 spans 15 residues. The germline gives CDR1 MNHEY, CDR2 SVGAGI. V lost 6 bases, J lost 4 bases, and 9 bases stayed unmatched. As DNA, the CDR3 is TGTGCCAGCAGACCTCGACAGGGCAGGTACAATGAGCAGTTCTTC. Translating it yields CASRPRQGRYNEQFF.

V gene TRBV6-5 combines with J gene TRBJ1-3; D uncertain. CDR1 and CDR2 (germline): MNHEY, SVGAGI. This CDR3 contains 15 residues. Trimming took off 0 bases at V and 4 bases at J, with 10 bases between the two ends. CDR3 coding DNA: TGTGCCAGCAGTTACTCGGGCAGGTCCGGAAACACCATATATTTT. Amino acid sequence: CASSYSGRSGNTIYF.

This chain connects TRBV28 to TRBJ2-3; 8 bases line up with TRBD1. The CDR3 has 16 amino acids. Germline-derived CDR1 and CDR2 are MDHEN and SYDVKM. The trim removed 8 bases at V and 4 bases at J, leaving 14 bases unmatched. DNA of the CDR3: TGTGCCAGCCCCCCCTCTAGGGACAGGAGGCCAGATACGCAGTATTTT. Residues: CASPPSRDRRPDTQYF.

The rearrangement links TRBV10-3 to TRBJ1-2; 12 nucleotides match TRBD1. The V and J ends lost 7 bases and 0 bases, in that order; junction bases with no gene match: 15. The CDR3 has 19 residues. Germline V gene sequence: CDR1 ENHRY, CDR2 SYGVKD. As DNA, the CDR3 is TGTGCCATCAAAGTCCTGGGACAGGGGGCAAAAGGGGCTAACTATGGCTACACCTTC. Translation: CAIKVLGQGAKGANYGYTF.

This chain uses TRBV28 with TRBJ1-3; TRBD1 matches 7 bases. CDR1 and CDR2 (germline): MDHEN, SYDVKM. V gave up 7 bases and J gave up 11 bases; unmatched junction bases: 17. The CDR3 has 15 amino acids. CDR3 DNA sequence: TGTGCCAGCATCCCACCGGGACAGCTAGTCTCGGCCATATATTTT. Translated: CASIPPGQLVSAIYF.